These 3 T cell receptor beta chains were all obtained from the same sample, sequenced in a study of Graves' ophthalmopathy and Graves' hyperthyroidism. As the template, RNA transcripts were used to amplify TCR beta CDR3 regions. The workflow started with a first-round RT-PCR run with HTBI primers and then moved on to a second-round multiplex PCR. A single record per CDR3 protein comes from TCRdb applying MiXCR to the multiplex PCR reads. The sample has 200,000 to 250,000 distinct CDR3 sequences, 29% seen once. Sample: peripheral blood. These receptors were obtained from a man in his forties or fifties with Graves' ophthalmopathy.

This clonotype was found many times. The chain uses TRBV7-9 and TRBJ2-5; D is unclear. CDR1 SEHNR and CDR2 FQNEAQ come from the germline V gene (reference sequence). V was pared by 1 base and J by 4 bases, with 10 bases between. The CDR3 extends over 14 amino acids. The CDR3 sequence: CASSLDLGRETQYF. CDR3 coding DNA: TGTGCCAGCAGCTTAGACCTTGGCAGAGAGACCCAGTACTTC.

This clonotype was recorded many times. The rearrangement joins TRBV30 to TRBJ1-1; D not certain. CDR3 length: 8 residues. Germline lookup yields CDR1 GTSNPN and CDR2 SVGIG (reference sequence). Trimming took 6 bases from V and 7 from J, leaving 3 bases between them. The CDR3 coding sequence is TGTGCCTGCAATGAAGCTTTCTTT. Translating it yields CACNEAFF.

This clonotype was counted at least ten times. The rearrangement links TRBV5-1 to TRBJ2-2; D gene unclear. V lost 4 bases and J 6 bases, leaving 10 bases between the germline ends. CDR1 is SGHRS, CDR2 YFSETQ, per germline. The CDR3 length is 13 residues. The CDR3 spells CASSLQVAGELFF. The CDR3 coding sequence is TGCGCCAGCAGCCTACAAGTCGCCGGGGAGCTGTTTTTT.